Each of the 5 T cell receptor beta chains below was sequenced from the same sample in a study of control samples from healthy donors and cancer patients. TCRdb's copy holds only in-frame clones and misses some; the assay was immunoSEQ multiplex PCR. The table has 100,000 to 150,000 clones, around 92% seen once. Sample: blood. Every receptor here comes from a woman between 45 and 65 years old in good health.

The V gene is TRBV14, the J gene TRBJ1-6; D possibly corresponds to TRBD1 (6 bases). Deletions cut 4 bases from V and 9 bases from J, with 13 bases between. Germline assignment: CDR1 SGHDN and CDR2 FVKESK. The CDR3 loop spans 14 amino acids. The CDR3 is CASSPTTTGSPLHF. In DNA, the CDR3 is TGTGCCAGCAGCCCTACGACGACAGGTTCACCCCTCCACTTT. Based on the CDR3 plus reference TRBV14 and TRBJ1-6, the full variable domain is EAGVTQFPSHSVIEKGQTVTLRCDPISGHDNLYWYRRVMGKEIKFLLHFVKESKQDESGMPNNRFLAERTGGTYSTLKVQPAELEDSGVYFCASSPTTTGSPLHFGNGTRLTVT.

This rearrangement joins TRBV4-1 to TRBJ1-6; unclear D gene. V shed 4 bases and J shed 7 bases, with 20 bases lying between them. The CDR3 length is 17 residues. In germline, CDR1 is MGHRA, CDR2 YSYEKL. The CDR3 bases are TGCGCCAGCAGCCCCGAAGTAAGGACGGAGAAAAATTCACCCCTCCACTTT. This sequence encodes CASSPEVRTEKNSPLHF.

The chain is built from TRBV14 and TRBJ1-2; D not resolved. V was cut by 3 bases and J by 2 bases, with 7 bases left in between. CDR1 is SGHDN, CDR2 FVKESK, per germline. The CDR3 is made up of 13 amino acids. As DNA, the CDR3 is TGTGCCAGCAGCCATTCCCCGAACTATGGCTACACCTTC. Translation: CASSHSPNYGYTF. The whole variable domain, remainder taken from reference TRBV14 and TRBJ1-2, is EAGVTQFPSHSVIEKGQTVTLRCDPISGHDNLYWYRRVMGKEIKFLLHFVKESKQDESGMPNNRFLAERTGGTYSTLKVQPAELEDSGVYFCASSHSPNYGYTFGSGTRLTVV.

V and J are TRBV27 and TRBJ1-1; D is uncertain. CDR1 is MNHEY, CDR2 SMNVEV, per germline (reference sequence). The ends were cut back, 5 bases at V and 6 bases at J, with 16 bases in the middle. This CDR3 contains 14 residues. The CDR3 sequence: CASSPRGLGAEAFF. CDR3 nucleotides: TGTGCCAGCAGTCCCCGAGGCCTTGGGGCTGAAGCTTTCTTT.

DNA of the CDR3: TGCAGTGCTAGAGATGACTACAGCTACACCTTC. It specifies CSARDDYSYTF. This chain uses TRBV20-1 with TRBJ1-2; unclear D gene. Germline V CDR1 and CDR2: DFQATT, SNEGSKA (reference sequence). V was trimmed by 0 bases and J by 9 bases, leaving 8 bases between them. The CDR3 spans 11 residues.